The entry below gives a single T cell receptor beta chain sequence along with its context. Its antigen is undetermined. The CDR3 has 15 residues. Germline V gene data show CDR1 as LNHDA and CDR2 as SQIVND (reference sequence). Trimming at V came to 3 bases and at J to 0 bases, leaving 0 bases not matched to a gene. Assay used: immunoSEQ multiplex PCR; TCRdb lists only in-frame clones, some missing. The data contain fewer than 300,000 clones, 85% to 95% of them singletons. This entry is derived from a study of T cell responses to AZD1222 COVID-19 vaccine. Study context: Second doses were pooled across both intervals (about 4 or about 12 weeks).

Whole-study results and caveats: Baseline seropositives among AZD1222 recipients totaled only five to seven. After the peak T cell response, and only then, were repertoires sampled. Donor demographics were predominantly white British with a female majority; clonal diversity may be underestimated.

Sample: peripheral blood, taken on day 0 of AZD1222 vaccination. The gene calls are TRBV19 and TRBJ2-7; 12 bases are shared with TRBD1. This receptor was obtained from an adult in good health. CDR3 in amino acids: CASSMGQGASYEQYF. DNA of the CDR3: TGTGCCAGTAGTATGGGACAGGGGGCCTCCTACGAGCAGTACTTC. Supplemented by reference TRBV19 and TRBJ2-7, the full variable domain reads DGGITQSPKYLFRKEGQNVTLSCEQNLNHDAMYWYRQDPGQGLRLIYYSQIVNDFQKGDIAEGYSVSREKKESFPLTVTSAQKNPTAFYLCASSMGQGASYEQYFGPGTRLTVT.